A single sample gave rise to the 2 T cell receptor beta chains below, sequenced in a study of blood T cell repertoires in COVID-19. Profiling relied on immunoSEQ multiplex PCR, and the TCRdb table lists in-frame clones only, not all of them. This table holds approximately 77,000 clones, 88% found once. Sequencing used peripheral blood. The receptors derive from a woman aged 80 or over with acute or convalescent COVID-19.

The V call is TRBV3-1 (or the pseudogene TRBV3-2), the J call TRBJ1-1; the D gene is possibly TRBD1 (5 bases). The V end lost 3 bases, the J end lost 5 bases, and 10 bases lay between the germline ends. This CDR3 comprises 13 residues. Germline loops: CDR1 LGHDT, CDR2 YNNKEL (reference sequence). The CDR3 coding sequence is TGTGCCAGCAGCCACCTTGGGGGGACTGAAGCTTTCTTT. Translated, it gives CASSHLGGTEAFF.

The gene calls are TRBV3-1 (or the pseudogene TRBV3-2) and TRBJ1-1, with 9 bases that match TRBD1. CDR3 size: 15 residues. Unmatched junction bases numbered 7, after V lost 4 bases and J lost 4 bases. Germline V lookup: CDR1 LGHDT, CDR2 YNNKEL (reference sequence). CDR3 residues: CASSRHGTGSTEAFF. The CDR3, as DNA: TGTGCCAGCAGCCGACACGGGACAGGGAGCACTGAAGCTTTCTTT.